This is a list of T cell receptor beta chains from one sample in a study. TCRdb used MiXCR to reprocess the RT-PCR reads, holding one entry per CDR3 protein. The sample contains 550,000 to 750,000 distinct CDR3 sequences, 12% to 15% of which appear only once. Sample: memory CD4+ T cells from blood. These TCRs come from a female donor in good health, serving as a healthy control. Each CDR3 is given without its conserved first and last residue.

V gene: TRBV10-3
J gene: TRBJ1-1
CDR3 protein: AISTAENTEAF

V gene: TRBV4-1
J gene: TRBJ1-3
CDR3 protein: ASSHRDRGVGNTIY

V gene: TRBV20-1
J gene: TRBJ2-1
CDR3 protein: SARDPSGDYNEQF

V gene: TRBV7-2
J gene: TRBJ1-5
CDR3 protein: ASSFADGNQPQH

V gene: TRBV6-5
J gene: TRBJ2-7
CDR3 protein: ASSYKGPSSSYEQY

V gene: TRBV5-1
J gene: TRBJ2-5
CDR3 protein: ASSSGRAQETQY

V gene: TRBV7-3
J gene: TRBJ2-7
CDR3 protein: ASSERPGQLYEQY

V gene: TRBV12-3/TRBV12-4
J gene: TRBJ2-2
CDR3 protein: ASSGPPNTGELF

V gene: TRBV20-1
J gene: TRBJ2-5
CDR3 protein: SAPPASRGETQY

V gene: TRBV25-1
J gene: TRBJ1-1
CDR3 protein: ASSTRTGITEAF

V gene: TRBV20-1
J gene: TRBJ1-2
CDR3 protein: SARDGERSSYGYT

V gene: TRBV12-3/TRBV12-4
J gene: TRBJ2-2
CDR3 protein: ASMDRADTGELF

V gene: TRBV20-1
J gene: TRBJ2-7
CDR3 protein: SASNQNSYEQY

V gene: TRBV29-1
J gene: TRBJ2-7
CDR3 protein: SVVAASFFDEQY

V gene: TRBV6-5
J gene: TRBJ2-4
CDR3 protein: ASSYLGSTEAFKNIQY

V gene: TRBV20-1
J gene: TRBJ2-7
CDR3 protein: SAINLDEQY

V gene: TRBV20-1
J gene: TRBJ2-6
CDR3 protein: SVRFGGANVLT

V gene: TRBV5-1
J gene: TRBJ2-7
CDR3 protein: ASSDARKGTNEQY

V gene: TRBV5-1
J gene: TRBJ1-1
CDR3 protein: ASSLDAGLGAF

V gene: TRBV20-1
J gene: TRBJ2-7
CDR3 protein: SAPAGGPTGEQY

V gene: TRBV24-1
J gene: TRBJ2-5
CDR3 protein: ATSDKTGEWETQY

V gene: TRBV6-6
J gene: TRBJ1-2
CDR3 protein: ASRVGRNYGYT

V gene: TRBV9
J gene: TRBJ2-1
CDR3 protein: ASSLQGGQLYNEQF

V gene: TRBV7-6
J gene: TRBJ2-7
CDR3 protein: ASSLGQGTTDEQY

V gene: TRBV20-1
J gene: TRBJ1-1
CDR3 protein: SARPTFGGAEAF

V gene: TRBV20-1
J gene: TRBJ2-7
CDR3 protein: SASPGAYEQY

V gene: TRBV5-8
J gene: TRBJ2-2
CDR3 protein: ASSLGSLDTGELF

V gene: TRBV3-1
J gene: TRBJ1-1
CDR3 protein: ASSPPSGQGASF

V gene: TRBV12-3/TRBV12-4
J gene: TRBJ2-1
CDR3 protein: ASSPSGTSNNEQF

V gene: TRBV27
J gene: TRBJ2-3
CDR3 protein: ASSLSGTSGSTTSTDTQY

V gene: TRBV20-1
J gene: TRBJ2-2
CDR3 protein: SAPTGTSGTDTGELF

V gene: TRBV3-1
J gene: TRBJ2-1
CDR3 protein: ASSRQRITYNEQF

V gene: TRBV10-3
J gene: TRBJ2-3
CDR3 protein: AISAGTSGITDTQY

V gene: TRBV7-2
J gene: TRBJ2-7
CDR3 protein: ASSPGNWDEQY

V gene: TRBV4-1
J gene: TRBJ1-1
CDR3 protein: ASSQDKVGLSGVNTEAF

V gene: TRBV4-1
J gene: TRBJ1-4
CDR3 protein: ASSLDEAHNEKLF

V gene: TRBV20-1
J gene: TRBJ1-2
CDR3 protein: SASPGGLSGYT

V gene: TRBV20-1
J gene: TRBJ1-1
CDR3 protein: SARVAGGMNTEAF

V gene: TRBV9
J gene: TRBJ1-5
CDR3 protein: ASSAGQKNQPQH

V gene: TRBV11-2
J gene: TRBJ2-7
CDR3 protein: ASRQMGEQY

V gene: TRBV7-3
J gene: TRBJ1-1
CDR3 protein: ASSHGAFTEAF

V gene: TRBV4-2
J gene: TRBJ2-3
CDR3 protein: ASSQDWGRGRSTDTQY

V gene: TRBV18
J gene: TRBJ1-4
CDR3 protein: ASSSDRVELF

V gene: TRBV7-2
J gene: TRBJ2-1
CDR3 protein: ASSLEQGTEF

V gene: TRBV5-1
J gene: TRBJ2-1
CDR3 protein: ASSSQGVWQQF

V gene: TRBV7-2
J gene: TRBJ1-1
CDR3 protein: ASSLNSKNTEAF